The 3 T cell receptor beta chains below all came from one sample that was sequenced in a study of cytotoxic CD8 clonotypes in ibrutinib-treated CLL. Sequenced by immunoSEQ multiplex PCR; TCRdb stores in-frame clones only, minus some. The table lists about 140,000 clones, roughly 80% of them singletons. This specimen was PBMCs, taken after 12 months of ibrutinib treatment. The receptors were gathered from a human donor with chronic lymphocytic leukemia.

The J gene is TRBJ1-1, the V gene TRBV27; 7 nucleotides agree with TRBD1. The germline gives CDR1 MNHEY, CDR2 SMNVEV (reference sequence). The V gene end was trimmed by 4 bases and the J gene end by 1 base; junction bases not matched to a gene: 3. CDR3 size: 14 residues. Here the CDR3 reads CASSSWTGNTEAFF. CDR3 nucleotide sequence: TGTGCCAGCAGTTCCTGGACAGGGAACACTGAAGCTTTCTTT.

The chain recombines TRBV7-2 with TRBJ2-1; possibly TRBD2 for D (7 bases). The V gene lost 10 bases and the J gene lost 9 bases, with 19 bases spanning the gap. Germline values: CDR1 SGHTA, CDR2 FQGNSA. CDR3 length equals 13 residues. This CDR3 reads CATSGGGRSEQFF. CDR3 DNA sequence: TGTGCCACCTCTGGCGGGGGCCGAAGTGAGCAGTTCTTC.

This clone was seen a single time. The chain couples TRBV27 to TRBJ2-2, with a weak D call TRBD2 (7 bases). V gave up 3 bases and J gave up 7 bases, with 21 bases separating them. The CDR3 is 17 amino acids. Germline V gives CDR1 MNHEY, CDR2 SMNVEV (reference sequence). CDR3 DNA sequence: TGTGCCAGCAGTTTGAGGGCGGGGGCGACGACTGGCGGGGAGCTGTTTTTT. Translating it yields CASSLRAGATTGGELFF.